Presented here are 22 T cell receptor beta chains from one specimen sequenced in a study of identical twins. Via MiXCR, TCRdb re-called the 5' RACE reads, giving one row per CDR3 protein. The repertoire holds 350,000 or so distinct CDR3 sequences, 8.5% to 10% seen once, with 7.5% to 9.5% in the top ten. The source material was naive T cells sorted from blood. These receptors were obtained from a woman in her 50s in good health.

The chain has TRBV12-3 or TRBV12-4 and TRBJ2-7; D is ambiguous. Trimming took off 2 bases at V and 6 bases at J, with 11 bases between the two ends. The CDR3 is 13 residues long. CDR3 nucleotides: TGTGCCAGCAGTTTATCCCGGTCGGCCGAGCAGTACTTC. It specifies CASSLSRSAEQYF.

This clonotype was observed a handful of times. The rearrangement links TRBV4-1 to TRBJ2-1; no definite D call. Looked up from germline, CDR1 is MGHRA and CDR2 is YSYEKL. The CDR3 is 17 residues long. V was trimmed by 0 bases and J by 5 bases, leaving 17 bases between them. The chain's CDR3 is CASSQDDRAGSHNEQFF. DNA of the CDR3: TGCGCCAGCAGCCAAGATGATAGGGCAGGTTCCCACAATGAGCAGTTCTTC.

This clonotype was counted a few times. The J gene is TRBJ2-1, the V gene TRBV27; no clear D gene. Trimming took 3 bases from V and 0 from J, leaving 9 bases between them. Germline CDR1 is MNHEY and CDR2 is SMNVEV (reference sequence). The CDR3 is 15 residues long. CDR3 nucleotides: TGTGCCAGCAGTTTCCCCTGGAGCTCCTACAATGAGCAGTTCTTC. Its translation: CASSFPWSSYNEQFF.

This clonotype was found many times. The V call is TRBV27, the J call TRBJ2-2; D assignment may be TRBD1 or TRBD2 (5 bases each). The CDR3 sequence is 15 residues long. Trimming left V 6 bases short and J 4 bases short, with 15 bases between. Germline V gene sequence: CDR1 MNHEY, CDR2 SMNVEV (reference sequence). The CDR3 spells CASRSGEQGTGELFF. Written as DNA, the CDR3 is TGTGCCAGCAGGTCCGGGGAGCAGGGCACCGGGGAGCTGTTTTTT.

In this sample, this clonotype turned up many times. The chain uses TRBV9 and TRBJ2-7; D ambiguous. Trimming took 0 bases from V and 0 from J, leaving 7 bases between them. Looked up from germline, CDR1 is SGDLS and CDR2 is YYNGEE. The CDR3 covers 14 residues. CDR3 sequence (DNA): TGTGCCAGCAGCGTAGACGGTTCCTCCTACGAGCAGTACTTC. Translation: CASSVDGSSYEQYF.

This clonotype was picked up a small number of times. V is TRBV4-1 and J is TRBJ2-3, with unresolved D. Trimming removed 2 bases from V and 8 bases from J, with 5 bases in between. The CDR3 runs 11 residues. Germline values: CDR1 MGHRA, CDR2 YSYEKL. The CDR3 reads CASSQKGTQYF. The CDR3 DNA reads TGCGCCAGCAGCCAAAAGGGTACGCAGTATTTT.

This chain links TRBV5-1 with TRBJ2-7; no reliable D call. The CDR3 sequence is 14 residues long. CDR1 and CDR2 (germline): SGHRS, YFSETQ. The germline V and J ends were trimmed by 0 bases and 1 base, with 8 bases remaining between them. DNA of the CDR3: TGCGCCAGCAGCTTGGGACTTTTTTCCTACGAGCAGTACTTC. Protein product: CASSLGLFSYEQYF. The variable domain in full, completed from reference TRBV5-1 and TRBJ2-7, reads KAGVTQTPRYLIKTRGQQVTLSCSPISGHRSVSWYQQTPGQGLQFLFEYFSETQRNKGNFPGRFSGRQFSNSRSEMNVSTLELGDSALYLCASSLGLFSYEQYFGPGTRLTVT.

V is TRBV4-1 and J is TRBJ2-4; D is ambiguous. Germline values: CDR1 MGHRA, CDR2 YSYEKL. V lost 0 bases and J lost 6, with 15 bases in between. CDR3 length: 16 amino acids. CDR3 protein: CASSQEGARVGNIQYF. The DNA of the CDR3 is TGCGCCAGCAGCCAAGAAGGTGCCAGAGTGGGAAACATTCAGTACTTC.

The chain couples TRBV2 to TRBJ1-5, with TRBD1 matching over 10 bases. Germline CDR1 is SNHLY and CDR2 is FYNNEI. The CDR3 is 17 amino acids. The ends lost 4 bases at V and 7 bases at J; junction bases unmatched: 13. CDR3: CASSGVRGQGRGQPQHF. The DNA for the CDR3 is TGTGCCAGCAGTGGTGTTAGGGGACAGGGGAGGGGGCAGCCCCAGCATTTT.

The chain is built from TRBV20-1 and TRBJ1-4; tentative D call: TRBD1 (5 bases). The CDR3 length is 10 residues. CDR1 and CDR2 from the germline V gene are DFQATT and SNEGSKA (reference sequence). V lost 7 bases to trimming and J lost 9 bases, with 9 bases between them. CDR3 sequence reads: CSVLGQKLFF. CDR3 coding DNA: TGCAGTGTGCTGGGGCAAAAACTGTTTTTT.

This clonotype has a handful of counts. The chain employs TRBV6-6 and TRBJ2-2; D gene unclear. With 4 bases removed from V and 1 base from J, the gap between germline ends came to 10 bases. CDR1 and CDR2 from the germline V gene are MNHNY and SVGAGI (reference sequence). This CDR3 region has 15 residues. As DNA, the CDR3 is TGTGCCAGCAGTTCCCGGGCGATGAACACCGGGGAGCTGTTTTTT. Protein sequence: CASSSRAMNTGELFF.

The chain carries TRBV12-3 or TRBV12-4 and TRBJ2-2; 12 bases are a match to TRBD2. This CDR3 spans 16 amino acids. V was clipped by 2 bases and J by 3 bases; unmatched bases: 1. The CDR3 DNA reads TGTGCCAGCAGTTTACTAGCGGGAGGGGACACCGGGGAGCTGTTTTTT. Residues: CASSLLAGGDTGELFF.

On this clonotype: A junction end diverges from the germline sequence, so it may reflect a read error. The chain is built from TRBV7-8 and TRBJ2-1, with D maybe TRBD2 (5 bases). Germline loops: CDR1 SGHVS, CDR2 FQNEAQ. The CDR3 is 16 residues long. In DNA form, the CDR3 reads TGTGCCTGCAGCTCCAAGCGGTTCCGAGCCTACAATGAGCAGTTCTTC. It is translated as CACSSKRFRAYNEQFF. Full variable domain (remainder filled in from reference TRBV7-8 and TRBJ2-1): GAGVSQSPRYKVAKRGQDVALRCDPISGHVSLFWYQQALGQGPEFLTYFQNEAQLDKSGLPSDRFFAERPEGSVSTLKIQRTQQEDSAVYLCACSSKRFRAYNEQFFGPGTRLTVL.

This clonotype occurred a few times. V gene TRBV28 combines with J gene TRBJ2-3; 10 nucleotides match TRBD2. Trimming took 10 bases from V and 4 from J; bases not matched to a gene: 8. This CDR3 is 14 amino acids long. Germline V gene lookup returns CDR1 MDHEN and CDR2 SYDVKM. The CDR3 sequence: CAIAGLAGADTQYF. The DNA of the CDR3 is TGTGCCATAGCCGGGCTAGCGGGAGCAGATACGCAGTATTTT.

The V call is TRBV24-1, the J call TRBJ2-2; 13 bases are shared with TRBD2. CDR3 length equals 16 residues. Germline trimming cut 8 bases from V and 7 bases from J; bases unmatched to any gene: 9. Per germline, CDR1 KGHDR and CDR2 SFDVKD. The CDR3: CATNSPGLAGSGELFF. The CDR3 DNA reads TGTGCCACCAACTCCCCGGGACTAGCGGGAAGCGGGGAGCTGTTTTTT.

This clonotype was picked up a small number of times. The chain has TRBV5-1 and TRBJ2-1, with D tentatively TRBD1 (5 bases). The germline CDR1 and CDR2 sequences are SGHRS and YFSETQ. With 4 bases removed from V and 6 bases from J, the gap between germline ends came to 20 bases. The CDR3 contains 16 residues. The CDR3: CASSRRQTEMRNEQFF. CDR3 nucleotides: TGCGCCAGCAGCCGGAGACAGACCGAAATGCGCAATGAGCAGTTCTTC.

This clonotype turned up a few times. CDR3 in amino acids: CASSVGLAGFTDTQYF. The CDR3 DNA reads as TGTGCCAGCAGCGTAGGACTAGCGGGTTTCACAGATACGCAGTATTTT. J is TRBJ2-3 and V is TRBV9, with TRBD2 matching over 10 bases. The CDR3 extends over 16 amino acids. V dropped 0 bases and J dropped 2; count of bases not matched to a gene: 3. Germline CDR1 and CDR2: SGDLS and YYNGEE.

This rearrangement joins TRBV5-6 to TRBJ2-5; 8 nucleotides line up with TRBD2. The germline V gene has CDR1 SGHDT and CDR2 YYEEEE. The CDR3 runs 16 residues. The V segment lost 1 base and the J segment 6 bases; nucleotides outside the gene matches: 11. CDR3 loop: CASSLNSGRVEKTQYF. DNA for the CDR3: TGTGCCAGCAGCTTGAACAGCGGGAGAGTGGAGAAGACCCAGTACTTC.

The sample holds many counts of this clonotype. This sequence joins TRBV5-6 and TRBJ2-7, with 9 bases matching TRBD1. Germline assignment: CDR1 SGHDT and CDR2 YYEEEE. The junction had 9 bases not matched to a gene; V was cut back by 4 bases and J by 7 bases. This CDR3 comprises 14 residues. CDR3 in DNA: TGTGCCAGCAGCCGAGGGACAGGGCATGGGGAGCAGTACGTC. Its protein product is CASSRGTGHGEQYV.

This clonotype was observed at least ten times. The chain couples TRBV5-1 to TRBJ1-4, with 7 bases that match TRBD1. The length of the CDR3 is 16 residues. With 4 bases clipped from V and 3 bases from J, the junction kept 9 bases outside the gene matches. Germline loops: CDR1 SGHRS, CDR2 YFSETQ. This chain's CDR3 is CASSRGYRGANEKLFF. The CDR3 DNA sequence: TGCGCCAGCAGCAGAGGTTACAGGGGAGCTAATGAAAAACTGTTTTTT. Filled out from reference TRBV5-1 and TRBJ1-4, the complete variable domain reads KAGVTQTPRYLIKTRGQQVTLSCSPISGHRSVSWYQQTPGQGLQFLFEYFSETQRNKGNFPGRFSGRQFSNSRSEMNVSTLELGDSALYLCASSRGYRGANEKLFFGSGTQLSVL.

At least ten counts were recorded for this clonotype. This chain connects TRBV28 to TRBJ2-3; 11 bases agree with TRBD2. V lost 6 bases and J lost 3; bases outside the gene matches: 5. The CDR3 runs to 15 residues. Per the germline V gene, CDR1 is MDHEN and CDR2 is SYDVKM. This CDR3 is CASSLTSGSTDTQYF. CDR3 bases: TGTGCCAGCAGCTTAACTAGCGGGAGTACAGATACGCAGTATTTT.

CDR3 in amino acids: CASSQPGTRTDTQYF. CDR3 sequence (DNA): TGTGCCAGCAGTCAACCCGGGACACGAACAGATACGCAGTATTTT. The rearrangement links TRBV28 to TRBJ2-3; a possible D gene is TRBD1 (6 bases). Deletions cut 5 bases from V and 3 bases from J, with 15 bases between. Germline CDR1 and CDR2: MDHEN and SYDVKM. This CDR3 is 15 amino acids long.